This T cell receptor (beta chain) was sequenced during a study of patients and donors after allogeneic stem cell transplantation. TCRdb reprocessed the RT-PCR reads via MiXCR and lists one record per CDR3 protein. The repertoire holds about 200,000 distinct CDR3 sequences, with around two fifths as singletons. In germline, CDR1 is DFQATT, CDR2 SNEGSKA (reference sequence). Trimming shortened V by 5 bases and J by 9 bases, and 14 bases separated the two germline ends. The CDR3 contains 12 residues. This clonotype turned up a few times. Sequenced: blood, either unsorted or a sorted T cell fraction (not recorded which). This TCR derives from a human donor who was either an allogeneic HSCT recipient or a stem cell or donor lymphocyte infusion donor (not recorded which). It is not recorded whose cells these are; they may come from a transplant donor. The rearrangement joins TRBV20-1 to TRBJ1-5; D gene ambiguous. The CDR3 region is CSAPTPGVPQHF. DNA of the CDR3: TGCAGTGCTCCGACTCCGGGTGTGCCCCAGCATTTT.